The rows below give T cell receptor beta chains drawn from one sample of a study of technical replicates of blood from a handful of donors. Measured with immunoSEQ multiplex PCR; TCRdb has only the in-frame clones, and not every one. The sample has fewer than 80,000 clones; 70% to 90% are singletons. The sequencing input was PBMCs. The receptors stem from a human donor in good health. Some clones in this sample may be carry-over from other donors' samples. CDR3s include the opening cysteine and the closing phenylalanine or tryptophan. The order of the fields is clone size, D gene, J gene, V gene, CDR3 DNA, CDR3 protein. The D gene is left open where the match is weak. The size entry is marked missing in some rows and otherwise reads once, few, many or a size class.

clone_size: .; d_call: .; j_call: TRBJ1-4; v_call: TRBV11-2; cdr3_nt: TGTGCCAGCAGCTTAGTTCGGGAGTATGAAAAACTGTTTTTT; cdr3_aa: CASSLVREYEKLFF
clone_size: .; d_call: .; j_call: TRBJ1-4; v_call: TRBV19; cdr3_nt: TGTGCGGCATCCTTTTCAACTAATGAAAAACTGTTTTTT; cdr3_aa: CAASFSTNEKLFF
clone_size: .; d_call: TRBD2; j_call: TRBJ2-1; v_call: TRBV7-8; cdr3_nt: TGTGCCAGCAGCCGAGGGGAACTAGCGGATAGCTCCTACAATGAGCAGTTCTTC; cdr3_aa: CASSRGELADSSYNEQFF
clone_size: .; d_call: TRBD1; j_call: TRBJ1-2; v_call: TRBV7-2; cdr3_nt: TGTGCCAGCAGCGCAGGGACAGGGTTGGGGTATGGCTACACCTTC; cdr3_aa: CASSAGTGLGYGYTF
clone_size: .; d_call: .; j_call: TRBJ2-5; v_call: TRBV11-2; cdr3_nt: TGTGCCAGCAGCTTAGAAGTCGGGACCCAGTACTTC; cdr3_aa: CASSLEVGTQYF
clone_size: .; d_call: .; j_call: TRBJ2-4; v_call: TRBV5-8; cdr3_nt: TGTGCCAGCAGCTTGATCTCCCGCATTCAGTACTTC; cdr3_aa: CASSLISRIQYF
clone_size: .; d_call: .; j_call: TRBJ1-1; v_call: TRBV25-1; cdr3_nt: TGTGCCAGCAGTGCCCCGGTCGGGGAAGGGTCGAACACTGAAGCTTTCTTT; cdr3_aa: CASSAPVGEGSNTEAFF
clone_size: .; d_call: TRBD2; j_call: TRBJ2-3; v_call: TRBV10-3; cdr3_nt: TGTGCCATCAGGAGACTAGCGGGGAACACAGATACGCAGTATTTT; cdr3_aa: CAIRRLAGNTDTQYF
clone_size: once; d_call: .; j_call: TRBJ2-5; v_call: TRBV5-1; cdr3_nt: TGCGCCAGCAGCTTGGCCCGGGAGACCCAGTACTTC; cdr3_aa: CASSLARETQYF
clone_size: .; d_call: .; j_call: TRBJ2-7; v_call: TRBV5-1; cdr3_nt: TGCGCCAGCAGCTTGGGGCAGTACTACGAGCAGTACTTC; cdr3_aa: CASSLGQYYEQYF
clone_size: .; d_call: .; j_call: TRBJ2-1; v_call: TRBV21-1; cdr3_nt: TGTGCCAGCAGCAAAGAGGAGGAGGCACGCGGGAATGAGCAGTTCTTC; cdr3_aa: CASSKEEEARGNEQFF
clone_size: .; d_call: .; j_call: TRBJ2-7; v_call: TRBV7-2; cdr3_nt: TGTGCCAGCAGCCGCCGCCGGGGGGCGGGGAGCTCCTACGAGCAGTACTTC; cdr3_aa: CASSRRRGAGSSYEQYF
clone_size: once; d_call: TRBD1; j_call: TRBJ2-7; v_call: TRBV5-5; cdr3_nt: TGTGCCAGCAGGGCCGGGACAGGAATATACGAGCAGTACTTC; cdr3_aa: CASRAGTGIYEQYF
clone_size: .; d_call: TRBD2; j_call: TRBJ2-1; v_call: TRBV30; cdr3_nt: TGTGCCTGGCGGGAGGGACTCTACAATGAGCAGTTCTTC; cdr3_aa: CAWREGLYNEQFF
clone_size: .; d_call: TRBD1; j_call: TRBJ2-3; v_call: TRBV7-2; cdr3_nt: TGTGCCAGCAGCCTCCTGGGACAGGGGTCAGATACGCAGTATTTT; cdr3_aa: CASSLLGQGSDTQYF
clone_size: .; d_call: TRBD1; j_call: TRBJ2-5; v_call: TRBV5-1; cdr3_nt: TGCGCCAGCGGACTACAGGGGGCGCGGGGCGAGACCCAGTACTTC; cdr3_aa: CASGLQGARGETQYF
clone_size: .; d_call: .; j_call: TRBJ1-2; v_call: TRBV28; cdr3_nt: TGTGCCAGCGCTGACTCTTACTATGGCTACACCTTC; cdr3_aa: CASADSYYGYTF
clone_size: once; d_call: .; j_call: TRBJ1-5; v_call: TRBV29-1; cdr3_nt: TGCAGCGTTGCGACAGGACCAGCTTATAGCAATCAGCCCCAGCATTTT; cdr3_aa: CSVATGPAYSNQPQHF
clone_size: .; d_call: .; j_call: TRBJ2-3; v_call: TRBV5-1; cdr3_nt: TGCGCCAGCAGCTTGGAACCGACAGGGACCGTGGGGGGTTCGCAGTATTTT; cdr3_aa: CASSLEPTGTVGGSQYF
clone_size: few; d_call: .; j_call: TRBJ1-4; v_call: TRBV2; cdr3_nt: TGTGCCAGCAGTGTTGGGGGGGCGAATGAAAAACTGTTTTTT; cdr3_aa: CASSVGGANEKLFF
clone_size: .; d_call: .; j_call: TRBJ2-1; v_call: TRBV11-1; cdr3_nt: TGTGCCAGCAGCAAAACTAGCGAGGGGGACAATGAGCAGTTCTTC; cdr3_aa: CASSKTSEGDNEQFF
clone_size: .; d_call: TRBD1; j_call: TRBJ1-1; v_call: TRBV6-5; cdr3_nt: TGTGCCAGCAGTCCACAGGGGGTGAACACTGAAGCTTTCTTT; cdr3_aa: CASSPQGVNTEAFF
clone_size: .; d_call: .; j_call: TRBJ1-5; v_call: TRBV6-4; cdr3_nt: TGTGCCACGCCTCTTCAGGCGAACGTTTATAGCAATCAGCCCCAGCATTTT; cdr3_aa: CATPLQANVYSNQPQHF
clone_size: .; d_call: .; j_call: TRBJ1-1; v_call: TRBV20-1; cdr3_nt: TGCAGTGCGAGGGAGAACACTGAAGCTTTCTTT; cdr3_aa: CSARENTEAFF
clone_size: .; d_call: TRBD1; j_call: TRBJ1-2; v_call: TRBV5-4; cdr3_nt: TGTGCCAGCCTCATGGGGACAGATACTAACTATGGCTACACCTTC; cdr3_aa: CASLMGTDTNYGYTF
clone_size: .; d_call: TRBD2; j_call: TRBJ2-2; v_call: TRBV10-2; cdr3_nt: TGCGCCAGCTCTCACGGTCCGGGACTAACGACCGGGGAGCTGTTTTTT; cdr3_aa: CASSHGPGLTTGELFF
clone_size: .; d_call: TRBD2; j_call: TRBJ2-7; v_call: TRBV9; cdr3_nt: TGTGCCAGCAGCCGAACTAGCGGGACCTACGAGCAGTACTTC; cdr3_aa: CASSRTSGTYEQYF
clone_size: .; d_call: .; j_call: TRBJ2-7; v_call: TRBV11-2; cdr3_nt: TGTGCCAGCAGCTTAGAACCGGGGTCCCACGAGCAGTACTTC; cdr3_aa: CASSLEPGSHEQYF